The clone carrying this T cell receptor beta chain was seen only a few times. Per germline, CDR1 MNHEY and CDR2 SVGAGI. The CDR3 loop spans 13 amino acids. V was shortened by 3 bases and J by 1 base, with 6 bases between the two germline ends. The data are from a study of read filtering for tumor transcriptome and immune sequencing. Study background: Revised staging placed eight or nine patients in R-ISS I, around 15 in II, more than 5 in III.

Molecular barcoded adaptors covering alpha/delta and beta/gamma chains were used on roughly 400 ng RNA. MiXCR, run by TCRdb on the reads, gives a single entry per CDR3 protein. The sample includes 20,000 or so distinct CDR3 sequences, over 20% of them seen just once. The chain recombines TRBV6-5 with TRBJ1-1, with unresolved D. The receptor's source is a donor at least 40 years old with multiple myeloma. Sequences were obtained from a population of CD138-negative cells sorted from bone marrow. The CDR3 here is CASSYSENTEAFF. DNA for the CDR3: TGTGCCAGCAGTTATTCGGAGAACACTGAAGCTTTCTTT.